This T cell receptor (beta chain) originates from a study of regulatory T cells in long-lasting Graves disease. Study-wide results and limits: Patients with persistent disease showed a bias toward TRBV28, TRBJ1-2 and TRBJ2-5.

There are many counts of this clonotype. Antigen: not known. Investigators prepared the TCR beta libraries by applying iRepertoire HTBI primers and Arm-PCR of CDR3 regions. Each CDR3 protein is one row after TCRdb ran MiXCR on the multiplex PCR reads. The sample contains roughly 450,000 distinct CDR3 sequences, about a quarter of which appear only once. There are 16 residues in the CDR3. V trimming: 2 bases; J trimming: 5 bases; junction bases outside the gene matches: 10. Germline V gene lookup returns CDR1 SGHAT and CDR2 FQDESV (reference sequence). Time point denoted: persistent/refractory GD, antithyroid drugs over 5 years with positive TRAb. TCR sequences were obtained from RNA taken from PBMCs.

The chain couples TRBV11-1 to TRBJ2-5; 8 nucleotides align to TRBD2. The TCR sequence derives from a female donor with Graves disease. The source was peripheral blood mononuclear cells (PBMCs), collected when the disease was refractory, from a patient treated with antithyroid drugs. The CDR3 protein is CASSLYVAGGEETQYF. The CDR3 nucleotides read TGTGCCAGCAGCTTATACGTGGCGGGGGGCGAGGAGACCCAGTACTTC.